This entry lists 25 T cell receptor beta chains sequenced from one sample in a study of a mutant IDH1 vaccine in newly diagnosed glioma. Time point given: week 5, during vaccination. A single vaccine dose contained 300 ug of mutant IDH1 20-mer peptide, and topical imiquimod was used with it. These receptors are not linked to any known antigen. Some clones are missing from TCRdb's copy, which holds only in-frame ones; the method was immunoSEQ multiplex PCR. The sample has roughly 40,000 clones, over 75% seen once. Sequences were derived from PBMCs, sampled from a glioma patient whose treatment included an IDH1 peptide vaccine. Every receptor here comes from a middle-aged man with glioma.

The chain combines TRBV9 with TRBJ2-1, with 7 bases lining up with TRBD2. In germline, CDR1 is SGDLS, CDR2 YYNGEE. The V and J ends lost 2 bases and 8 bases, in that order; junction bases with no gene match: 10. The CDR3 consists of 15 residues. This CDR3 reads CASSVTSVLGDEQFF. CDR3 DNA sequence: TGTGCCAGCAGCGTCACTAGCGTACTAGGGGATGAGCAGTTCTTC.

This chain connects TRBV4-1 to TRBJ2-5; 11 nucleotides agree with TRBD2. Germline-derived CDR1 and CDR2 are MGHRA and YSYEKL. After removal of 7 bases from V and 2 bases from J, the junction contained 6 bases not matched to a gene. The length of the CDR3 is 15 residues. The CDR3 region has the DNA TGCGCCAGCACCCCGACTAGCGGGATGCAAGAGACCCAGTACTTC. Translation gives CASTPTSGMQETQYF.

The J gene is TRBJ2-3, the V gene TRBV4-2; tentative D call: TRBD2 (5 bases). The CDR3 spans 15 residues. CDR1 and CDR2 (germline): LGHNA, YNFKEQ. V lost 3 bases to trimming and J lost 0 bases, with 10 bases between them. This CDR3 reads CASSQQRSSTDTQYF. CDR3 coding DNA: TGTGCCAGCAGCCAGCAGCGGTCTAGCACAGATACGCAGTATTTT.

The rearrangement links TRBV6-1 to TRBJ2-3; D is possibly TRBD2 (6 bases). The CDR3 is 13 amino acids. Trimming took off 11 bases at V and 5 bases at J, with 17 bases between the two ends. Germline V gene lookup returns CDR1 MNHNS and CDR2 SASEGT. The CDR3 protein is CAWGGEYLDTQYF. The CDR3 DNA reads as TGTGCCTGGGGCGGGGAGTACTTAGATACGCAGTATTTT.

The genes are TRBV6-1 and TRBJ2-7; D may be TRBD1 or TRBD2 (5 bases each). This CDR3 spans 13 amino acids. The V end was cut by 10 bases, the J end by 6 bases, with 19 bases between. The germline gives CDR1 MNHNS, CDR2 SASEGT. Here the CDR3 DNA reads TGTGCCATCCGGCCGGGACGCCGAATCGAGCAGTACTTC. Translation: CAIRPGRRIEQYF.

The CDR3 reads CASSLRTGSFETQYF. DNA of the CDR3: TGTGCCAGCAGCTTACGGACAGGGTCTTTCGAGACCCAGTACTTC. V and J are TRBV7-2 and TRBJ2-5; 8 bases line up with TRBD1. Germline CDR1 SGHTA, CDR2 FQGNSA. The CDR3 is 15 amino acids. V dropped 2 bases and J dropped 5; count of bases not matched to a gene: 7.

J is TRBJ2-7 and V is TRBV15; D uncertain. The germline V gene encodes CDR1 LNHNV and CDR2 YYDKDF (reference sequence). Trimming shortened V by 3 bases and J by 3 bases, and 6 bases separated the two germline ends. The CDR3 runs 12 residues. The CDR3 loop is CATSRDGYEQYF. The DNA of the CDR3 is TGTGCCACCAGCAGGGACGGCTACGAGCAGTACTTC.

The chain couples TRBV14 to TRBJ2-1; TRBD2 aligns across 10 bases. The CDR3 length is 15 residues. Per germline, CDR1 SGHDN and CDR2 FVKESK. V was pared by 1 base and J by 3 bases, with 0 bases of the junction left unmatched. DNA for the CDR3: TGTGCCAGCAGCCAAGGGACTAGCGGCTACAATGAGCAGTTCTTC. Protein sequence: CASSQGTSGYNEQFF. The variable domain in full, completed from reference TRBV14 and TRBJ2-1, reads EAGVTQFPSHSVIEKGQTVTLRCDPISGHDNLYWYRRVMGKEIKFLLHFVKESKQDESGMPNNRFLAERTGGTYSTLKVQPAELEDSGVYFCASSQGTSGYNEQFFGPGTRLTVL.

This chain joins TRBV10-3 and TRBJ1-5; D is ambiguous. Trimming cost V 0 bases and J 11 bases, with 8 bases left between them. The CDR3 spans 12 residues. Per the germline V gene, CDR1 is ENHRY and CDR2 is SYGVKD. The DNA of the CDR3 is TGTGCCATCAGTGAGTCGGGCAGCACCCAGCATTTT. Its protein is CAISESGSTQHF.

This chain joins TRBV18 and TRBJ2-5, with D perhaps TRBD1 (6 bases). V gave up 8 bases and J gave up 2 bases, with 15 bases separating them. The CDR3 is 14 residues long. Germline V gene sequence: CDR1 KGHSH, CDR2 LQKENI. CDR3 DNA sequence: TGTGCCAGCATGGGGGCGACGAGGCAAGAGACCCAGTACTTC. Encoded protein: CASMGATRQETQYF.

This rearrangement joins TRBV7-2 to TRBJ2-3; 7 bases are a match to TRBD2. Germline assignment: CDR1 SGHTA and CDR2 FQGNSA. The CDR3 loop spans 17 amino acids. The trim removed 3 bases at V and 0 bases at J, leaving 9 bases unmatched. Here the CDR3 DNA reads TGTGCCAGCAGCTTTCAGACTAGCAGATTTAGCACAGATACGCAGTATTTT. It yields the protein CASSFQTSRFSTDTQYF.

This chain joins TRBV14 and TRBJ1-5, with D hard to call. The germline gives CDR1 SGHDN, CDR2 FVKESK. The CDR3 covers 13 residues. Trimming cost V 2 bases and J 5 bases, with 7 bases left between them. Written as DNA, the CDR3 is TGTGCCAGCAGCCAAAATCCGGATCAGCCCCAGCATTTT. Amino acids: CASSQNPDQPQHF.

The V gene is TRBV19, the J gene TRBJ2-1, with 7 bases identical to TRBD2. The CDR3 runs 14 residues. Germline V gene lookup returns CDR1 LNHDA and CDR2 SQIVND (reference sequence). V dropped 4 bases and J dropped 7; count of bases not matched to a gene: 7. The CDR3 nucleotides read TGTGCCAGTAGTAGGGTAGCGGGTTTGAATGAGCAGTTCTTC. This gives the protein CASSRVAGLNEQFF.

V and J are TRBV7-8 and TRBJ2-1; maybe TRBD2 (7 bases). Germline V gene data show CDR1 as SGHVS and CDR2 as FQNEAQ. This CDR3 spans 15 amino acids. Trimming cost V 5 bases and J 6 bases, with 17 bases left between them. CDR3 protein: CASSHEGGRPNEQFF. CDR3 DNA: TGTGCCAGCAGCCATGAGGGGGGGCGGCCCAATGAGCAGTTCTTC.

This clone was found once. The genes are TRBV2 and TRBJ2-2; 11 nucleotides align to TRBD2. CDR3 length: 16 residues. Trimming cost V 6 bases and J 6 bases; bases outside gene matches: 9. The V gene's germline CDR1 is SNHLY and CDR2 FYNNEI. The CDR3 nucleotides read TGTGCCAGCAGGGCTACTAGCGGGAGACGCGCCGGGGAGCTGTTTTTT. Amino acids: CASRATSGRRAGELFF. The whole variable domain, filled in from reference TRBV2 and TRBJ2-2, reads EPEVTQTPSHQVTQMGQEVILRCVPISNHLYFYWYRQILGQKVEFLVSFYNNEISEKSEIFDDQFSVERPDGSNFTLKIRSTKLEDSAMYFCASRATSGRRAGELFFGEGSRLTVL.

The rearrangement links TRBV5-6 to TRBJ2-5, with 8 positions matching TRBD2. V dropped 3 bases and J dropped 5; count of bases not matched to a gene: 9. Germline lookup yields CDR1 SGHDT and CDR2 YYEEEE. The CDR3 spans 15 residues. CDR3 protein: CASSSGGAGWETQYF. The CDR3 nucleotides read TGTGCCAGCAGCTCGGGAGGGGCAGGTTGGGAGACCCAGTACTTC.

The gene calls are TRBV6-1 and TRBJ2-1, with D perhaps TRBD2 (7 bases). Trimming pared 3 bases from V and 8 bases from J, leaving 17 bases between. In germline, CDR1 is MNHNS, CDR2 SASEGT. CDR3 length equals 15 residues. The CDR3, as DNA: TGTGCCAGCAGTGAGCTGGGGGGGCGGGATGATGAGCAGTTCTTC. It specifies CASSELGGRDDEQFF.

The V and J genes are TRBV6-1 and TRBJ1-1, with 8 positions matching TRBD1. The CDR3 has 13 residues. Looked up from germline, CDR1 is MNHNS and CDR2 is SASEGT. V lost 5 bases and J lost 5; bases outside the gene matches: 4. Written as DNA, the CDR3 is TGTGCCAGCAGTTTCACAGGGGGGACTGAAGCTTTCTTT. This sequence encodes CASSFTGGTEAFF.

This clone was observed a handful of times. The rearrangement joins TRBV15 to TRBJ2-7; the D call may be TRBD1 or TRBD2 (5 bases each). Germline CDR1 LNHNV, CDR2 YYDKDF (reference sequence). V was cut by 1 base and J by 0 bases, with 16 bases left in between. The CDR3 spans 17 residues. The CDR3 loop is CATSRVKGPGSSYEQYF. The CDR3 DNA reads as TGTGCCACCAGCAGAGTTAAGGGACCGGGGAGCTCCTACGAGCAGTACTTC.

In DNA, the CDR3 is TGTGCCAGCAGCTTAATAGGCGGGGCAGGGTTTTTTCAGCCCCAGCATTTT. It codes for CASSLIGGAGFFQPQHF. This chain connects TRBV7-2 to TRBJ1-5, with a weak D call TRBD1 (5 bases). Germline V gene sequence: CDR1 SGHTA, CDR2 FQGNSA. Trimming took off 2 bases at V and 6 bases at J, with 20 bases between the two ends. CDR3 length: 17 residues.

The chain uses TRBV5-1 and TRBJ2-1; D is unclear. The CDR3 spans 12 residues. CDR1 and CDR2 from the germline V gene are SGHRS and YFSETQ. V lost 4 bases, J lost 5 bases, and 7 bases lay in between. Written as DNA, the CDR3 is TGCGCCAGCAGCCGGACGAACAATGAGCAGTTCTTC. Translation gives CASSRTNNEQFF.

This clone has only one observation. CDR3 region: CASSRGGSNEKLFF. CDR3 DNA sequence: TGTGCCAGCAGTCGAGGGGGAAGCAATGAAAAACTGTTTTTT. This chain links TRBV25-1 with TRBJ1-4; maybe TRBD1 (6 bases). The CDR3 runs to 14 residues. Germline-derived CDR1 and CDR2 are MGHDK and SYGVNS. Trimming pared 5 bases from V and 5 bases from J, leaving 12 bases between.

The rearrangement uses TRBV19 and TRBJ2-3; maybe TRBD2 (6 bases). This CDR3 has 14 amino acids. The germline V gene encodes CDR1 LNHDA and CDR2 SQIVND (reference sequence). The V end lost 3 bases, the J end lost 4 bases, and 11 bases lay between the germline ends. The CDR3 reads CASSIPGVADTQYF. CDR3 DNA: TGTGCCAGTAGTATCCCGGGAGTGGCAGATACGCAGTATTTT.

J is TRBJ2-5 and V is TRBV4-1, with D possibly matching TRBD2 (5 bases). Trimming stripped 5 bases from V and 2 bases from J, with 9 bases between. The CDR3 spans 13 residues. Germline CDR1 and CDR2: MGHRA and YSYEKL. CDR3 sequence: CASSLDFQETQYF. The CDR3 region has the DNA TGCGCCAGCAGCTTGGACTTTCAAGAGACCCAGTACTTC.

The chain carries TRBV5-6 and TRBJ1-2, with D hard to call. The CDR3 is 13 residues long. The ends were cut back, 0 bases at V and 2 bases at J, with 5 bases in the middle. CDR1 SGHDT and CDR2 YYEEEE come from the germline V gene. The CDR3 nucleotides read TGTGCCAGCAGCTTGGGGACGAACTATGGCTACACCTTC. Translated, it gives CASSLGTNYGYTF. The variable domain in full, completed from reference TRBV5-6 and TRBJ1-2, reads DAGVTQSPTHLIKTRGQQVTLRCSPKSGHDTVSWYQQALGQGPQFIFQYYEEEERQRGNFPDRFSGHQFPNYSSELNVNALLLGDSALYLCASSLGTNYGYTFGSGTRLTVV.